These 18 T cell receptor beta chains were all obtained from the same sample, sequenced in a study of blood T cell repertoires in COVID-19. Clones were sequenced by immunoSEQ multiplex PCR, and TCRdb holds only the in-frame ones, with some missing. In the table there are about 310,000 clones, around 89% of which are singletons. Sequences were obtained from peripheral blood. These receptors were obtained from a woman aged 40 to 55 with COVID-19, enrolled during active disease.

This CDR3 is CASSSRQFEVRAFF. DNA for the CDR3: TGTGCCAGCAGCTCTCGACAGTTCGAAGTTAGAGCTTTCTTT. The chain links TRBV7-2 to TRBJ1-1; tentatively, D is TRBD1 (5 bases). This CDR3 has 14 residues. The V end lost 4 bases, the J end lost 10 bases, and 19 bases lay between the germline ends. CDR1 and CDR2 from the germline V gene are SGHTA and FQGNSA.

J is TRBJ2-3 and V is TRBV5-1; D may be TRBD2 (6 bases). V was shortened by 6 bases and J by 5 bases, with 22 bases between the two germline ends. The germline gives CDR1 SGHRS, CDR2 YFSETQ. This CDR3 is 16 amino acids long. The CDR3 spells CASTPGWSGRGDTQYF. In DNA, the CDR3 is TGCGCCAGCACTCCCGGGTGGAGCGGGCGGGGAGATACGCAGTATTTT.

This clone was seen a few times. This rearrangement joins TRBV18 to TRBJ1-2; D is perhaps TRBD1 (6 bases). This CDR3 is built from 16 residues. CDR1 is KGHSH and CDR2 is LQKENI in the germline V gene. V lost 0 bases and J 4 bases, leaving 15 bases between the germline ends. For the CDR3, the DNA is TGTGCCAGCTCACCACCCAGTGCAGGACAGCTCTATGGCTACACCTTC. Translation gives CASSPPSAGQLYGYTF.

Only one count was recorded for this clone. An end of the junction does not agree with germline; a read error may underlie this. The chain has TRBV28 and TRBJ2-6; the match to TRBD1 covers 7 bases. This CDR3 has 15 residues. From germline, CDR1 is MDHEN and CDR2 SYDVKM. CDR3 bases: TGTGCCAGCAGGACAGGGTTCTCTGAGGCCAACGTCCTGACTTTC. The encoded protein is CASRTGFSEANVLTF.

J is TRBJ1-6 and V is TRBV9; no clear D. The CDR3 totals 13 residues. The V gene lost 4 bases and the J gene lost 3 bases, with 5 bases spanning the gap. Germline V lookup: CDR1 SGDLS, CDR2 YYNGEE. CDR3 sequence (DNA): TGTGCCAGCAGCTCCGTCTATAATTCACCCCTCCACTTT. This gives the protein CASSSVYNSPLHF. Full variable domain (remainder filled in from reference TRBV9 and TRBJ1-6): DSGVTQTPKHLITATGQRVTLRCSPRSGDLSVYWYQQSLDQGLQFLIQYYNGEERAKGNILERFSAQQFPDLHSELNLSSLELGDSALYFCASSSVYNSPLHFGNGTRLTVT.

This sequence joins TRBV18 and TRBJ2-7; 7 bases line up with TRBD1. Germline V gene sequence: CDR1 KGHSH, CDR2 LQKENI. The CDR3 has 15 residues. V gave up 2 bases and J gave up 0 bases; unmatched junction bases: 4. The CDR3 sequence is CASSPTGAPSYEQYF. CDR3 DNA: TGTGCCAGCTCACCAACAGGGGCCCCCTCCTACGAGCAGTACTTC.

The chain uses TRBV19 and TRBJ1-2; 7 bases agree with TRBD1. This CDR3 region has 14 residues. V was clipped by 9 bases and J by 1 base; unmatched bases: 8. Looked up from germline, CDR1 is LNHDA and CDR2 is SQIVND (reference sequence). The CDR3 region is CASAGTAFNYGYTF. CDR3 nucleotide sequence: TGTGCCAGCGCCGGGACAGCTTTTAACTATGGCTACACCTTC.

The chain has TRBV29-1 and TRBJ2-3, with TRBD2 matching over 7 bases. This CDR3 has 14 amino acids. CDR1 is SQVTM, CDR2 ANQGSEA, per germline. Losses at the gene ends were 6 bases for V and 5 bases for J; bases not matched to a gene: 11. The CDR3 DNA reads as TGCAGCGTGGATGGGGGAGGGTCCGTAGATACGCAGTATTTT. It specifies CSVDGGGSVDTQYF.

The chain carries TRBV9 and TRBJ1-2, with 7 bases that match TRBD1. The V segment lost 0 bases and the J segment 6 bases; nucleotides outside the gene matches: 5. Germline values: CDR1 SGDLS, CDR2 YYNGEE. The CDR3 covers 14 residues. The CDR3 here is CASSVDYRGHGYTF. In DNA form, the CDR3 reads TGTGCCAGCAGCGTAGATTACAGGGGCCATGGCTACACCTTC.

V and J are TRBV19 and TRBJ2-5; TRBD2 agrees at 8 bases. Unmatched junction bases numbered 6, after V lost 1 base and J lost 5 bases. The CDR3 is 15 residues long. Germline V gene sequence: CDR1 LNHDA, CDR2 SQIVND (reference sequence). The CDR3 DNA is TGTGCCAGTAGTATAGCGGGAGGGACCTGGGAGACCCAGTACTTC. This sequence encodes CASSIAGGTWETQYF.

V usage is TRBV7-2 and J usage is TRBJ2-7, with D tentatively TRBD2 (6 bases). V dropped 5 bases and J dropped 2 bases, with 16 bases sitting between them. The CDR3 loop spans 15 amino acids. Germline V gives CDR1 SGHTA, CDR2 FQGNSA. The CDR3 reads CASSPWGERTYEQYF. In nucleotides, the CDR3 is TGTGCCAGCAGCCCCTGGGGGGAGAGAACCTACGAGCAGTACTTC.

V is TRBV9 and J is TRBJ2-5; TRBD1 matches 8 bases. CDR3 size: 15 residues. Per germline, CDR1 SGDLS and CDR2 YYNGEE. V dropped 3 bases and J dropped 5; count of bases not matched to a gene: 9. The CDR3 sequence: CASSDRQGTYETQYF. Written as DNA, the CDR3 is TGTGCCAGCAGCGACCGACAGGGGACGTATGAGACCCAGTACTTC.

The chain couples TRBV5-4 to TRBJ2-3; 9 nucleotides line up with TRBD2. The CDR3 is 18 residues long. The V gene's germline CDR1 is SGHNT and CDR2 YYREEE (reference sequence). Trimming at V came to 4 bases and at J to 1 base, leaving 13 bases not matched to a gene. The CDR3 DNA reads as TGTGCCAGCAGCCTGTCCTTTACTAGCGGGTGGGGCACAGATACGCAGTATTTT. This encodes CASSLSFTSGWGTDTQYF. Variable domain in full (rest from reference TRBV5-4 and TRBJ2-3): ETGVTQSPTHLIKTRGQQVTLRCSSQSGHNTVSWYQQALGQGPQFIFQYYREEENGRGNFPPRFSGLQFPNYSSELNVNALELDDSALYLCASSLSFTSGWGTDTQYFGPGTRLTVL.

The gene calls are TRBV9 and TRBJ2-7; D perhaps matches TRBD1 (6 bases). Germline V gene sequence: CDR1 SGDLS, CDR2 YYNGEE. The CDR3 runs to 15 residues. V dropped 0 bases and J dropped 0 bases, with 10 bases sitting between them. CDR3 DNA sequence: TGTGCCAGCAGCGTAGGGGCAGGGGACTCCTACGAGCAGTACTTC. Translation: CASSVGAGDSYEQYF.

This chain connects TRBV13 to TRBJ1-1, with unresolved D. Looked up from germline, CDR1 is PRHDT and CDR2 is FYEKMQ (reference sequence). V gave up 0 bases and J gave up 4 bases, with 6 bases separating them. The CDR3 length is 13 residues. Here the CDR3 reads CASSLGGGTEAFF. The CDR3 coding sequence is TGTGCCAGCAGCTTAGGAGGAGGCACTGAAGCTTTCTTT. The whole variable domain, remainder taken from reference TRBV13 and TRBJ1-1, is AAGVIQSPRHLIKEKRETATLKCYPIPRHDTVYWYQQGPGQDPQFLISFYEKMQSDKGSIPDRFSAQQFSDYHSELNMSSLELGDSALYFCASSLGGGTEAFFGQGTRLTVV.

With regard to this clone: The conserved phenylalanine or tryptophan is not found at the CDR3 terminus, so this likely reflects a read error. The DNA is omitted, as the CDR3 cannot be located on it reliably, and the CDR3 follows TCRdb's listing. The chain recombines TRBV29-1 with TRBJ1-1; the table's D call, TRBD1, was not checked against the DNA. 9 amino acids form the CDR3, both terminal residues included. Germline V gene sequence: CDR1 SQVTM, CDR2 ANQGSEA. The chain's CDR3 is CSVGTGEAS.

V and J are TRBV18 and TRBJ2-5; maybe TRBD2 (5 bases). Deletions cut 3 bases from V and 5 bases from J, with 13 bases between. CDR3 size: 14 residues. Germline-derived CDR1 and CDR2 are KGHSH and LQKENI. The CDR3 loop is CASSPPRGEETQYF. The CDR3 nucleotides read TGTGCCAGCTCACCCCCCCGTGGGGAGGAGACCCAGTACTTC.

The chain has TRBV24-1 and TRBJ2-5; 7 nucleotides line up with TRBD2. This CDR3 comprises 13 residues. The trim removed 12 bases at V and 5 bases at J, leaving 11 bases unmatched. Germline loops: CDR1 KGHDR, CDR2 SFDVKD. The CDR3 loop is CASADTGGETQYF. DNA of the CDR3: TGTGCCTCCGCGGACACCGGGGGGGAGACCCAGTACTTC.